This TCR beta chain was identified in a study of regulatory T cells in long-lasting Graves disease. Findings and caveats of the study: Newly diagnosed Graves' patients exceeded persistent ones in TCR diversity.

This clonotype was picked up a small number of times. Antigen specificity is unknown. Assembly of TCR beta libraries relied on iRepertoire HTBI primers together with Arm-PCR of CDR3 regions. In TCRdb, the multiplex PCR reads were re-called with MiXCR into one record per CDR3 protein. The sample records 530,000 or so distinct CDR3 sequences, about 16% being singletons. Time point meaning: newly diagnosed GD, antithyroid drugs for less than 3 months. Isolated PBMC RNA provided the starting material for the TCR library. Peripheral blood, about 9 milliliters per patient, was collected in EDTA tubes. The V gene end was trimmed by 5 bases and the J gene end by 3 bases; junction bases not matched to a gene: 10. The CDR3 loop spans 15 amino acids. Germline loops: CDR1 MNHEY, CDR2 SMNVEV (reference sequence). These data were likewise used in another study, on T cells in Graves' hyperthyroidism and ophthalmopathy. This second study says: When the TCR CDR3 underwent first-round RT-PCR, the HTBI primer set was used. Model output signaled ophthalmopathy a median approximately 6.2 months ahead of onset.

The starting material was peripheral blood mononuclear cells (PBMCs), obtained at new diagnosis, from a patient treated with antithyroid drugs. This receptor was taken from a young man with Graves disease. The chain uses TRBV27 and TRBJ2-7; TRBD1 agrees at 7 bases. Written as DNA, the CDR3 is TGTGCCAGCAGTACCCAGGACAGGAATATCTACGAGCAGTACTTC. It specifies CASSTQDRNIYEQYF.